The 21 T cell receptor beta chains below all came from one sample that was sequenced in a study of blood T cell repertoires in COVID-19. Sequencing was performed with immunoSEQ multiplex PCR; in TCRdb, only in-frame clones are kept and a portion is missing. There are about 400,000 clones in the sample; around nine tenths occur only once, and about 2% lies in the top ten. The source material was PBMCs or T cells enriched from blood (not recorded which). These receptors all come from a woman aged 18-29 years with acute COVID-19.

Details on this clone: Other DNA variants within this sample encode the same CDR3. The chain recombines TRBV30 with TRBJ1-5; tentative D call: TRBD1 (6 bases). V was clipped by 1 base and J by 5 bases, with 9 bases between them. Germline CDR1 reads GTSNPN; CDR2 reads SVGIG (reference sequence). The CDR3 extends over 13 amino acids. The CDR3 DNA is TGTGCCTGGAGTGGAGGGGGGGATCAGCCCCAGCATTTT. Translation gives CAWSGGGDQPQHF.

The CDR3 sequence: CASSVDYGELFF. The CDR3 DNA reads as TGTGCCAGCAGCGTAGATTACGGGGAGCTGTTTTTT. The J gene is TRBJ2-2, the V gene TRBV9, with unresolved D. Trimming removed 0 bases from V and 7 bases from J, with 4 bases in between. Germline CDR1 SGDLS, CDR2 YYNGEE. The CDR3 sequence is 12 residues long.

The chain combines TRBV13 with TRBJ1-3; a weak D match, TRBD1 (5 bases). CDR1 and CDR2 (germline): PRHDT, FYEKMQ (reference sequence). Trimming removed 5 bases at V and 0 bases at J, with 14 bases between. This CDR3 is built from 16 residues. Here the CDR3 DNA reads TGTGCCAGCAGCCGCTCAGGGTTCCACTCTGGAAACACCATATATTTT. The encoded protein is CASSRSGFHSGNTIYF.

This chain uses TRBV7-3 with TRBJ1-2, with D possibly being TRBD1 (5 bases). Trimming shortened V by 0 bases and J by 8 bases, and 10 bases separated the two germline ends. Germline loops: CDR1 SGHTA, CDR2 FQGTGA. This CDR3 contains 13 residues. This chain's CDR3 is CASSLTGSGGYTF. The CDR3 DNA reads TGTGCCAGCAGCTTAACAGGGTCAGGGGGCTACACCTTC. The variable domain in full, with the rest retrieved from reference TRBV7-3 and TRBJ1-2, is GAGVSQTPSNKVTEKGKYVELRCDPISGHTALYWYRQSLGQGPEFLIYFQGTGAADDSGLPNDRFFAVRPEGSVSTLKIQRTERGDSAVYLCASSLTGSGGYTFGSGTRLTVV.

The chain recombines TRBV7-2 with TRBJ1-2, with D unclear. CDR3 length: 11 residues. Trimming removed 4 bases at V and 3 bases at J, with 3 bases between. Per germline, CDR1 SGHTA and CDR2 FQGNSA. Here the CDR3 DNA reads TGTGCCAGCAGCTCCGACTATGGCTACACCTTC. Amino acids: CASSSDYGYTF.

The chain couples TRBV3-1 (or the pseudogene TRBV3-2) to TRBJ2-2; TRBD1 aligns across 7 bases. CDR3 size: 13 residues. The germline CDR1 and CDR2 sequences are LGHDT and YNNKEL (reference sequence). Trimming at V came to 4 bases and at J to 4 bases, leaving 0 bases not matched to a gene. In nucleotides, the CDR3 is TGTGCCAGCAGCCGGGACAGCACCGGGGAGCTGTTTTTT. This codes for CASSRDSTGELFF.

The V and J genes are TRBV19 and TRBJ1-5; 7 nucleotides line up with TRBD1. Germline CDR1 LNHDA, CDR2 SQIVND (reference sequence). The CDR3 runs to 15 residues. Unmatched junction bases numbered 5, after V lost 3 bases and J lost 3 bases. The CDR3 DNA reads TGTGCCAGTAGTATTGGACAGGTTAACAATCAGCCCCAGCATTTT. Translating gives CASSIGQVNNQPQHF.

V is TRBV27 and J is TRBJ1-2, with a tentative D call TRBD1 (6 bases). The V and J ends lost 2 bases and 3 bases respectively, with 10 bases between them. In germline, CDR1 is MNHEY, CDR2 SMNVEV (reference sequence). This CDR3 has 14 amino acids. The CDR3 sequence: CASSLGGGYYGYTF. Written as DNA, the CDR3 is TGTGCCAGCAGTTTAGGGGGCGGTTACTATGGCTACACCTTC.

This chain joins TRBV13 and TRBJ2-2; perhaps TRBD1 as D (6 bases). Trimming shortened V by 5 bases and J by 6 bases, and 10 bases separated the two germline ends. Germline loops: CDR1 PRHDT, CDR2 FYEKMQ (reference sequence). The CDR3 extends over 13 amino acids. The CDR3 sequence: CASSLTGPGELFF. The CDR3 region has the DNA TGTGCCAGCAGCCTCACAGGGCCCGGGGAGCTGTTTTTT.

The chain joins TRBV5-6 to TRBJ1-2; 7 bases agree with TRBD1. This CDR3 has 18 residues. CDR1 is SGHDT and CDR2 is YYEEEE in the germline V gene. J gave up 0 bases and V 5 bases, and 16 bases lay outside the gene matches. CDR3 protein: CASRDSVRGTSANYGYTF. The CDR3 DNA reads as TGTGCCAGCAGAGATAGCGTCAGGGGGACTTCAGCTAACTATGGCTACACCTTC.

This clone was recorded only once. The gene calls are TRBV5-6 and TRBJ2-7, with TRBD1 as a possible D gene (5 bases). This CDR3 has 12 residues. Trimming pared 3 bases from V and 4 bases from J, leaving 8 bases between. Germline assignment: CDR1 SGHDT and CDR2 YYEEEE. The CDR3 sequence is CASSSDSYEQYF. CDR3 sequence (DNA): TGTGCCAGCAGCTCCGACAGTTACGAGCAGTACTTC.

The chain uses TRBV6-5 and TRBJ2-7; 7 positions agree with TRBD2. The CDR3 length is 15 residues. CDR1 and CDR2 from the germline V gene are MNHEY and SVGAGI. V gave up 5 bases and J gave up 1 base; unmatched junction bases: 8. The CDR3 loop is CASSLPGGSSYEQYF. In DNA, the CDR3 is TGTGCCAGCAGTCTCCCCGGGGGGAGTTCCTACGAGCAGTACTTC.

The chain couples TRBV7-2 to TRBJ2-5; the D is unclear. Per germline, CDR1 SGHTA and CDR2 FQGNSA. The CDR3 runs 12 residues. V dropped 0 bases and J dropped 7 bases, with 6 bases sitting between them. The CDR3 protein is CASSLATRTQYF. The CDR3 DNA sequence: TGTGCCAGCAGCTTAGCGACAAGGACCCAGTACTTC.

This clone has only one observation. This chain links TRBV4-2 with TRBJ1-1, with TRBD1 matching 9 bases. The junction had 7 bases not matched to a gene; V was cut back by 4 bases and J by 4 bases. Germline V gene lookup returns CDR1 LGHNA and CDR2 YNFKEQ. The CDR3 loop spans 15 amino acids. In nucleotides, the CDR3 is TGTGCCAGCAGCCTTCGGACAGGGGACAGCACTGAAGCTTTCTTT. Translated: CASSLRTGDSTEAFF.

The chain employs TRBV14 and TRBJ2-1; no firm D call. This CDR3 comprises 15 residues. Trimming cost V 5 bases and J 2 bases, with 13 bases left between them. The germline V gene encodes CDR1 SGHDN and CDR2 FVKESK. CDR3 sequence reads: CASSKTVSTYNEQFF. The CDR3, as DNA: TGTGCCAGCAGCAAGACTGTCTCAACCTACAATGAGCAGTTCTTC. Drawing the rest from reference TRBV14 and TRBJ2-1, the complete variable domain is EAGVTQFPSHSVIEKGQTVTLRCDPISGHDNLYWYRRVMGKEIKFLLHFVKESKQDESGMPNNRFLAERTGGTYSTLKVQPAELEDSGVYFCASSKTVSTYNEQFFGPGTRLTVL.

The chain carries TRBV6-5 and TRBJ1-4; D is possibly TRBD1 (5 bases). This CDR3 is 14 amino acids long. Germline loops: CDR1 MNHEY, CDR2 SVGAGI. Deletions cut 7 bases from V and 0 bases from J, with 9 bases between. In DNA form, the CDR3 reads TGTGCCAGCACCCCGACAGCAACTAATGAAAAACTGTTTTTT. Translation gives CASTPTATNEKLFF.

The chain couples TRBV29-1 to TRBJ2-7; D perhaps matches TRBD2 (6 bases). The CDR3 has 10 residues. The ends were cut back, 5 bases at V and 7 bases at J, with 9 bases in the middle. CDR1 is SQVTM and CDR2 is ANQGSEA in the germline V gene. The CDR3 DNA reads as TGCAGCGTTTGGGCGGGAGAGCAGTACTTC. Translated, it gives CSVWAGEQYF.

This rearrangement joins TRBV9 to TRBJ1-6; 7 bases match TRBD1. This CDR3 is 15 amino acids long. The junction had 7 bases not matched to a gene; V was cut back by 3 bases and J by 7 bases. Germline V lookup: CDR1 SGDLS, CDR2 YYNGEE. The CDR3 DNA follows: TGTGCCAGCAGCGGCACCGGGACAGTCAATTCACCCCTCCACTTT. Encoded protein: CASSGTGTVNSPLHF.

V is TRBV11-2 and J is TRBJ2-7; TRBD2 agrees at 7 bases. V was clipped by 0 bases and J by 0 bases; unmatched bases: 2. Germline lookup yields CDR1 SGHAT and CDR2 FQNNGV. The CDR3 is 15 amino acids. CDR3 in DNA: TGTGCCAGCAGCTTAGAAGCGGGAAGCTCCTACGAGCAGTACTTC. Translation gives CASSLEAGSSYEQYF.

V is TRBV27 and J is TRBJ1-2; 8 nucleotides line up with TRBD1. J lost 7 bases, V lost 3 bases, and 13 bases had no gene match. This CDR3 has 16 residues. Germline assignment: CDR1 MNHEY and CDR2 SMNVEV (reference sequence). CDR3 protein: CASSFPTGEAIGGYTF. The CDR3 coding sequence is TGTGCCAGCAGTTTTCCGACAGGGGAGGCGATAGGTGGCTACACCTTC.

The chain couples TRBV27 to TRBJ2-3; 8 bases line up with TRBD2. This CDR3 region has 14 residues. The V gene end was trimmed by 4 bases and the J gene end by 2 bases; junction bases not matched to a gene: 2. The germline V gene has CDR1 MNHEY and CDR2 SMNVEV (reference sequence). The chain's CDR3 is CASSWRGVTDTQYF. As DNA, the CDR3 is TGTGCCAGCAGTTGGCGGGGGGTCACAGATACGCAGTATTTT.